The present T cell receptor beta chain was sequenced within a study of STAT5B mutations in CD4+ large granular lymphocyte leukemia. Whole-study findings and limits: CD4-sorted patient repertoires seemed more clonal than healthy CD4+ repertoires. 8/27 top patient clones versus 2/35 control clones were TRBV06-family. The CD4+ versus CD8+ T-LGLL clonality difference may reflect limited sample size.

Per the original methods: The detection floor for productive clonotype frequency was 2.59 x 10-5. The table came from immunoSEQ multiplex PCR; TCRdb's copy has only in-frame clones and leaves some out. V, J and clone size were drawn from that table, and D and trimming were deduced from the DNA. The table has tens of thousands of clones, around 86% seen once. Concerning this clone itself: Its specificity is not known.

The length of the CDR3 is 17 residues. Germline CDR1 is SGHTA and CDR2 is FQGNSA. Unmatched junction bases numbered 6, after V lost 1 base and J lost 0 bases. Sequenced: CD4+ T cells from blood buffy coats. This clonotype originated in a human donor in good health. V usage is TRBV7-2 and J usage is TRBJ2-3; TRBD2 agrees at 8 bases. In DNA, the CDR3 is TGTGCCAGCAGCTTAGTGGCACTAGCGGCTAGCACAGATACGCAGTATTTT. Its translation: CASSLVALAASTDTQYF.